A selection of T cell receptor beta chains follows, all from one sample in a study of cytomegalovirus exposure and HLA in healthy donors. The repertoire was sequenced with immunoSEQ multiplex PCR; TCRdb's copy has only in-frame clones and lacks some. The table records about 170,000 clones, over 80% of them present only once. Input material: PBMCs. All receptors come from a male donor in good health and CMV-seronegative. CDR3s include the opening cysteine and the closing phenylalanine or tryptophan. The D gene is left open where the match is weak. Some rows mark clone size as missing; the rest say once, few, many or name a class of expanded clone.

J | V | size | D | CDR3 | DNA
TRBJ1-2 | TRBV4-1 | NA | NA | CASSYEAGRRIQGYTF | TGCGCCAGCAGCTACGAGGCGGGGCGGAGAATTCAGGGCTACACCTTC
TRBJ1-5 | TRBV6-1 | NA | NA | CASSHWTRGSQPQHF | TGTGCCAGCAGCCACTGGACCCGGGGATCTCAGCCCCAGCATTTT
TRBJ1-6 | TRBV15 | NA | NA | CATRKSSYNSPLHF | TGTGCCACCAGGAAGAGCTCCTATAATTCACCCCTCCACTTT
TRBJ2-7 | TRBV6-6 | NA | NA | CASSYQTATYEQYF | TGTGCCAGCAGTTATCAGACAGCAACCTACGAGCAGTACTTC
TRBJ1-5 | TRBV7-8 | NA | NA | CASSSRRQVEPGSNQPQHF | TGTGCCAGCAGTTCCCGTAGACAGGTCGAACCGGGGAGCAATCAGCCCCAGCATTTT
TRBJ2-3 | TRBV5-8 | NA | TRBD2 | CASQLGIAGSTDTQYF | TGTGCCAGCCAGCTTGGGATAGCGGGTAGCACAGATACGCAGTATTTT
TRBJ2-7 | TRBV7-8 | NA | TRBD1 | CASSTAGQGIREQYF | TGTGCCAGCAGCACAGCGGGACAGGGGATCCGCGAGCAGTACTTC
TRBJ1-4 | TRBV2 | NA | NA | CASSGRVPNEKLFF | TGTGCCAGCAGTGGCAGGGTCCCTAATGAAAAACTGTTTTTT
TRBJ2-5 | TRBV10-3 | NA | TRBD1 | CAISRTGIQETQYF | TGTGCCATCAGTAGGACAGGGATACAAGAGACCCAGTACTTC
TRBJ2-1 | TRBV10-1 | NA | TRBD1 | CASTPGQGVYNEQFF | TGCGCCAGTACGCCGGGACAGGGGGTATACAATGAGCAGTTCTTC
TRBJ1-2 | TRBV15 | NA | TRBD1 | CATSSVPRTGTYGYTF | TGTGCCACCAGCAGCGTTCCCAGGACAGGGACCTATGGCTACACCTTC
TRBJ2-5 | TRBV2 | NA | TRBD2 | CASKPPLAGGETQYF | TGTGCCAGCAAGCCACCCCTAGCGGGAGGGGAGACCCAGTACTTC
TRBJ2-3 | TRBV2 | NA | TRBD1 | CARVGQGQSTDTQYF | TGTGCCAGAGTCGGACAGGGGCAAAGCACAGATACGCAGTATTTT
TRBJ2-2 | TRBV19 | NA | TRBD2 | CASSIIAGGKANTGELFF | TGTGCCAGTAGCATCATCGCGGGAGGGAAAGCGAACACCGGGGAGCTGTTTTTT
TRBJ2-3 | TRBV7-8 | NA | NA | CASSSSSPGTDTQYF | TGTGCCAGCAGCTCGTCGAGTCCTGGCACAGATACGCAGTATTTT
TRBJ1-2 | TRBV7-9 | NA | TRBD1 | CASSLAGQGFYGYTF | TGTGCCAGCAGCTTAGCGGGACAGGGCTTCTATGGCTACACCTTC
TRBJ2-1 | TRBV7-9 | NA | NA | CSSAAIKEASYNEQFF | TGTTCCAGCGCGGCTATAAAGGAGGCGTCCTACAATGAGCAGTTCTTC
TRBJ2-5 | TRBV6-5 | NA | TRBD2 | CASSYGGGPQQETQYF | TGTGCCAGCAGTTACGGGGGGGGACCTCAACAAGAGACCCAGTACTTC
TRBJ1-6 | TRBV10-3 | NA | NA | CAITADYNSPLHF | TGTGCCATCACGGCGGACTATAATTCACCCCTCCACTTT
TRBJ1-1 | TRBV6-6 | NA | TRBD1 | CASSNTPGQGRTEAFF | TGTGCCAGCAGTAATACCCCGGGACAGGGCAGGACTGAAGCTTTCTTT
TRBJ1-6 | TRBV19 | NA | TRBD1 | CASSIDRQGPYSPLHF | TGTGCCAGTAGTATCGATCGACAGGGACCTTATTCACCCCTCCACTTT
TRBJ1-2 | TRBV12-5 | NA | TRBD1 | CASGVFGTVKGLDGYTF | TGTGCTAGTGGTGTGTTCGGGACAGTCAAAGGTCTAGATGGCTACACCTTC
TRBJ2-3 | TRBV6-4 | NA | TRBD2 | CASSETSGTDTQYF | TGTGCCAGCAGTGAGACTAGCGGCACAGATACGCAGTATTTT
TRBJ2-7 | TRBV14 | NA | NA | CASSPHPGYEQYF | TGTGCCAGCAGCCCACACCCAGGCTACGAGCAGTACTTC
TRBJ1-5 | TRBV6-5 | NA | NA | CASSYGGSQPQHF | TGTGCCAGCAGTTACGGAGGGTCTCAGCCCCAGCATTTT
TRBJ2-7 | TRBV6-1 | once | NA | CASSANRVGEQYF | TGTGCCAGCAGTGCAAACAGGGTTGGCGAGCAGTACTTC
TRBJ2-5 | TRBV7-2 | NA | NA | CASSEGGQTQYF | TGTGCCAGCAGCGAGGGTGGACAGACCCAGTACTTC
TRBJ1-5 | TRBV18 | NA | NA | CASSPWAGIDNQPQHF | TGTGCCAGCTCACCATGGGCGGGTATAGATAATCAGCCCCAGCATTTT
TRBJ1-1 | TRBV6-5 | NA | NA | CASSYSQGNTEAFF | TGTGCCAGCAGTTACTCGCAGGGGAACACTGAAGCTTTCTTT
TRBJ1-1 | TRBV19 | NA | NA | CASSSHRVITEAFF | TGTGCCAGTAGTTCTCACAGGGTGATCACTGAAGCTTTCTTT
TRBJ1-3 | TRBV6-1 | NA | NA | CASSENYRVGNTIYF | TGTGCCAGCAGTGAAAATTACAGGGTTGGAAACACCATATATTTT
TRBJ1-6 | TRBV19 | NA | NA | CASSTSLSTDGGSPLHF | TGTGCCAGTAGTACTTCACTCTCTACAGACGGAGGTTCACCCCTCCACTTT
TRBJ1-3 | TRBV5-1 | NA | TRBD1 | CASSGQGFDTIYF | TGCGCCAGCAGCGGACAGGGGTTTGACACCATATATTTT
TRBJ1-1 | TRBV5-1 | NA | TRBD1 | CASSLGQGDFEAFF | TGCGCCAGCAGCTTAGGACAGGGGGATTTTGAAGCTTTCTTT
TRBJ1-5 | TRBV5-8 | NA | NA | CASSPLGQPQHF | TGTGCCAGCAGCCCCCTCGGGCAGCCCCAGCATTTT
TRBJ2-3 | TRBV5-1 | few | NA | CASSLGGQPTDTQYF | TGCGCCAGCAGCTTGGGCGGACAGCCCACAGATACGCAGTATTTT
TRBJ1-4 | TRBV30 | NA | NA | CAWSVKGSVEKLFF | TGTGCCTGGAGTGTGAAGGGGTCGGTGGAAAAACTGTTTTTT
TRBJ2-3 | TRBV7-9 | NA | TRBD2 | CATSLAGGITDTQYF | TGTGCCACCTCGTTAGCGGGGGGAATCACAGATACGCAGTATTTT
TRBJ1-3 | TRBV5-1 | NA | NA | CASSFTGAGNTIYF | TGCGCCAGCAGTTTCACAGGCGCTGGAAACACCATATATTTT
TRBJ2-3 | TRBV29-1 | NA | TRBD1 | CSFLGQGSDTQYF | TGCAGCTTCTTGGGACAGGGCTCAGATACGCAGTATTTT
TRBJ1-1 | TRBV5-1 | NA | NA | CASSLAGNMNTEAFF | TGCGCCAGCAGCTTGGCGGGGAACATGAACACTGAAGCTTTCTTT
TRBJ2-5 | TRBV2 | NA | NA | CASGAQSGGKETQYF | TGTGCCAGCGGCGCGCAGAGTGGCGGGAAAGAGACCCAGTACTTC
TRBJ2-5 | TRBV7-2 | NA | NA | CASRNPGERETQYF | TGTGCCAGCAGGAACCCGGGTGAGCGAGAGACCCAGTACTTC
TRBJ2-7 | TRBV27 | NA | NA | CASSPPIYRPGHEQYF | TGTGCCAGCAGCCCTCCCATCTACAGGCCAGGGCACGAGCAGTACTTC
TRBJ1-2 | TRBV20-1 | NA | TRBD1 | CSARTGSGYTF | TGCAGTGCGAGGACAGGCTCTGGCTACACCTTC
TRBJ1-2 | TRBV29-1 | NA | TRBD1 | CSVVFPGQEVGYTF | TGCAGCGTTGTCTTCCCGGGACAGGAGGTTGGCTACACCTTC
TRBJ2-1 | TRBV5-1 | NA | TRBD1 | CASSLGDRVGNEQFF | TGCGCCAGCAGCTTGGGGGACAGGGTAGGCAATGAGCAGTTCTTC
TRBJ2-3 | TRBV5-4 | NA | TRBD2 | CASSLGGTSGALYHAQYF | TGTGCCAGCAGCTTGGGAGGGACTAGCGGGGCCTTATATCATGCGCAGTATTTT
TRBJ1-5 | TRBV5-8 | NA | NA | CASSKSSNQPQHF | TGTGCCAGCAGCAAGAGTAGCAATCAGCCCCAGCATTTT
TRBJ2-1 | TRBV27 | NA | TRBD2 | CASTSGGGTYNEQFF | TGTGCCAGCACTTCAGGCGGGGGGACATATAATGAGCAGTTCTTC
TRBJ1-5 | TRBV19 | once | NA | CASSRRGSNQPQHF | TGTGCCAGTAGTAGAAGGGGAAGCAATCAGCCCCAGCATTTT
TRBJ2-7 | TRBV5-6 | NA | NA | CASSFNYGSSEQYF | TGTGCCAGCAGCTTTAACTACGGCTCCTCCGAGCAGTACTTC